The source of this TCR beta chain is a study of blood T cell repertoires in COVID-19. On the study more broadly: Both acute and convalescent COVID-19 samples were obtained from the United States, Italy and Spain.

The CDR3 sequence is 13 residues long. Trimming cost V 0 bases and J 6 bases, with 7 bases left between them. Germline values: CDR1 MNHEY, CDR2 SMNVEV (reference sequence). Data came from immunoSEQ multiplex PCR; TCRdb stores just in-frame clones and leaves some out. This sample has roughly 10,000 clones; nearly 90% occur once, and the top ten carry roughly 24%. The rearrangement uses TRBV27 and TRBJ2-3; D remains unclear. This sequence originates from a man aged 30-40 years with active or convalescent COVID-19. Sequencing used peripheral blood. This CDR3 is CASSLSRSDTQYF. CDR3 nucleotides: TGTGCCAGCAGTTTATCGCGTTCGGATACGCAGTATTTT.